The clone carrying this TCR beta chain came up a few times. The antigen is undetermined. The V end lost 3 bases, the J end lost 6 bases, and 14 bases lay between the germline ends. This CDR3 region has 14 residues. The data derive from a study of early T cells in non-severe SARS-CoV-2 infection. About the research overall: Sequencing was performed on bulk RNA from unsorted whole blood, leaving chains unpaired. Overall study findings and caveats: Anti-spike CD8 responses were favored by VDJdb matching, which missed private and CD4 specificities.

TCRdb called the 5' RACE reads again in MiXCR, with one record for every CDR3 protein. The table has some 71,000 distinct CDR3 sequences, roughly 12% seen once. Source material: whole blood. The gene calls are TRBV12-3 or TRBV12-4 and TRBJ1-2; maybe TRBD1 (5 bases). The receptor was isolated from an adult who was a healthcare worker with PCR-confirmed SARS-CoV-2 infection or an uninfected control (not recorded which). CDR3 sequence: CASSFSTLGHGYTF. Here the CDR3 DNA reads TGTGCCAGCAGTTTTTCTACACTGGGGCATGGCTACACCTTC.